This T cell receptor beta chain was observed in a study of T-cell reconstitution after alpha-beta-depleted transplantation in children. The table lists this clonotype with a few counts. The target antigen is unknown. Findings of the study overall: TCRbeta diversity was high at day 60 in some patients (a result of surviving recipient T cells and thymic progenitors). By one year post-transplant, T-cell counts and diversity largely arose from T cells that were newly produced. Expanded graft clones numbering several hundred reportedly gave rise to alpha-beta T cells about two months after transplant.

Unique molecular identifiers were used to barcode this TCRbeta library. One entry per CDR3 protein results from TCRdb running MiXCR on the PCR reads. Counted here are some 460,000 distinct CDR3 sequences, about 17% occurring once; the ten biggest clones make up 25% to 30%. The CDR3 spans 13 residues. V lost 1 base to trimming and J lost 8 bases, with 10 bases between them. Germline V gene lookup returns CDR1 SGHDN and CDR2 FVKESK. The chain is built from TRBV14 and TRBJ2-3; D not certain. The sample was PBMCs, mostly from graft donor cells, taken 360 days after TCRalphabeta/CD19-depleted stem cell transplant. This TCR was sampled from a boy younger than two who had a stem cell transplant for Wiskott-Aldrich syndrome, so the T cells may come from the graft donor. CDR3 sequence: CASSQVERRTQYF. The CDR3 bases are TGTGCCAGCAGCCAAGTCGAGCGACGTACGCAGTATTTT.